The T cell receptor (beta chain) described here comes from a study of T cell repertoires in cytomegalovirus infection. The study's findings and limits: Based on cumulative public TCR beta family frequency, carriers of CMV plus the relevant HLA were identified.

This clonotype was seen a handful of times. The antigen remains undetermined. A single record per CDR3 protein comes from TCRdb applying MiXCR to the reads. The profile shows 210,000 or so distinct CDR3 sequences, about 5.9% of them singletons. The CDR3 consists of 15 residues. V lost 6 bases, J lost 0 bases, and 12 bases lay in between. This sequence was found in a human donor in good health (CMV status not recorded). Some clones in this sample may be carry-over from other donors' samples. The genes are TRBV12-3 or TRBV12-4 and TRBJ2-1; D ambiguous. Sequenced material: PBMCs. This CDR3 is CASSALRSSYNEQFF. In nucleotides, the CDR3 is TGTGCCAGCAGCGCTCTAAGGAGCTCCTACAATGAGCAGTTCTTC.